This T cell receptor (beta chain) appears in the sequencing data of a study of T-cell reconstitution after alpha-beta-depleted transplantation in children. This clonotype showed up many times. Trimming left V 6 bases short and J 0 bases short, with 8 bases between. Germline V CDR1 and CDR2: SQVTM, ANQGSEA. The CDR3 spans 13 residues. Unique molecular identifiers were incorporated into the prepared TCRbeta library. One entry per CDR3 protein results from TCRdb running MiXCR on the PCR reads. This table holds a few hundred thousand distinct CDR3 sequences, about a quarter found once. This sequence originates from a male patient under 18 who had a stem cell transplant for acute lymphoblastic leukemia, so the T cells may come from the graft donor. The chain uses TRBV29-1 and TRBJ2-2; D not certain. Sequenced material: PBMCs, mostly from graft donor cells, taken 180 days after TCRalphabeta/CD19-depleted stem cell transplant. The CDR3 region is CSVLLPNTGELFF. The CDR3 nucleotides are TGCAGCGTCCTTTTACCGAACACCGGGGAGCTGTTTTTT.